The next 10 T cell receptor beta chains were all read from a single sample in a study of metastatic and nonmetastatic thyroid tumors. Every patient was untreated before thyroid surgery. TCRdb re-called the PCR reads with MiXCR. The table has around 20,000 clones, approximately 30% seen once. The sequenced material came from adjacent normal tissue. All receptors come from a female donor with papillary thyroid cancer or a benign thyroid nodule (not recorded which). Some clones in this sample may be carry-over from other donors' samples.

This chain joins TRBV5-6 and TRBJ1-5; tentatively, D is TRBD1 (6 bases). The germline V gene encodes CDR1 SGHDT and CDR2 YYEEEE. V lost 4 bases and J lost 5, with 22 bases in between. This CDR3 contains 17 residues. CDR3 amino acids: CASSPRQVGMRDQPQHF. Here the CDR3 DNA reads TGTGCCAGCAGCCCGCGACAGGTAGGAATGAGGGATCAGCCCCAGCATTTT. Variable domain in full (rest from reference TRBV5-6 and TRBJ1-5): DAGVTQSPTHLIKTRGQQVTLRCSPKSGHDTVSWYQQALGQGPQFIFQYYEEEERQRGNFPDRFSGHQFPNYSSELNVNALLLGDSALYLCASSPRQVGMRDQPQHFGDGTRLSIL.

This clone qualifies as medium-sized. The chain links TRBV28 to TRBJ1-5; D may be TRBD1 (5 bases). Trimming took off 5 bases at V and 5 bases at J, with 7 bases between the two ends. The CDR3 is 12 residues long. The germline V gene has CDR1 MDHEN and CDR2 SYDVKM. The CDR3 is CASSDSYQPQHF. In DNA form, the CDR3 reads TGTGCCAGCAGTGACAGTTATCAGCCCCAGCATTTT.

The J gene is TRBJ1-2, the V gene TRBV7-2; D gene uncertain. Trimming shortened V by 0 bases and J by 7 bases, and 18 bases separated the two germline ends. Germline CDR1 is SGHTA and CDR2 is FQGNSA. The CDR3 runs to 16 residues. CDR3 amino acids: CASSLALGMGVSGYTF. Written as DNA, the CDR3 is TGTGCCAGCAGCTTAGCGCTGGGGATGGGAGTGAGTGGCTACACCTTC.

The CDR3 protein is CSAPRDRSTDTQYF. CDR3 nucleotide sequence: TGCAGCGCACCCCGGGACAGGAGCACAGATACGCAGTATTTT. The chain combines TRBV20-1 with TRBJ2-3, with 8 bases fitting TRBD1. The CDR3 is 14 residues long. Germline assignment: CDR1 DFQATT and CDR2 SNEGSKA (reference sequence).

About this clone: One junction end does not reproduce the germline sequence, and a read error may be involved. The chain is built from TRBV2 and TRBJ2-1, with D hard to call. The CDR3 is 15 amino acids. In germline, CDR1 is SNHLY, CDR2 FYNNEI. The CDR3: CASSESLRLLPNFHF. CDR3 nucleotides: TGTGCCAGCAGTGAAAGTTTGAGACTCCTTCCGAATTTTCATTTC.

The gene calls are TRBV20-1 and TRBJ2-7; 7 nucleotides agree with TRBD2. Germline values: CDR1 DFQATT, CDR2 SNEGSKA (reference sequence). The CDR3 totals 15 residues. Trimming cost V 1 base and J 2 bases; bases outside gene matches: 8. The CDR3 region has the DNA TGCAGTGCTAGAGGCCTCACCGGGACTACCTACGAGCAGTACTTC. Its translation: CSARGLTGTTYEQYF.

The chain links TRBV11-2 to TRBJ2-7; no clear D. CDR1 SGHAT and CDR2 FQNNGV come from the germline V gene. This CDR3 has 11 residues. Trimming pared 2 bases from V and 5 bases from J, leaving 4 bases between. CDR3 protein: CASSLSDEQYF. CDR3 sequence (DNA): TGTGCCAGCAGCTTAAGTGACGAGCAGTACTTC.

The chain carries TRBV30 and TRBJ1-2; maybe TRBD1 (5 bases). The CDR3 has 13 amino acids. Trimming cost V 0 bases and J 6 bases, with 11 bases left between them. Germline V gene sequence: CDR1 GTSNPN, CDR2 SVGIG (reference sequence). This CDR3 is CAWSVGHWDGYTF. The CDR3 DNA reads TGTGCCTGGAGTGTAGGACATTGGGATGGCTACACCTTC.

This clone was seen a handful of times. The chain carries TRBV11-2 and TRBJ2-3; D gene ambiguous. Germline CDR1 SGHAT, CDR2 FQNNGV. CDR3 length: 12 amino acids. V lost 4 bases to trimming and J lost 8 bases, with 10 bases between them. CDR3 nucleotide sequence: TGTGCCAGCAGCTCGAACTTGCGTACGCAGTATTTT. It is translated as CASSSNLRTQYF.

This clone is medium-sized. The rearrangement joins TRBV5-6 to TRBJ2-7; D gene uncertain. The germline gives CDR1 SGHDT, CDR2 YYEEEE. V was pared by 0 bases and J by 4 bases, with 11 bases between. CDR3 length equals 14 residues. CDR3 region: CASSLAEDEYEQYF. DNA for the CDR3: TGTGCCAGCAGCTTGGCCGAAGACGAATACGAGCAGTACTTC.